This T cell receptor (beta chain) was obtained from a study of blood T cell repertoires in COVID-19. This CDR3 has 13 amino acids. Trimming removed 2 bases at V and 12 bases at J, with 14 bases between. Germline V gives CDR1 LGHNT, CDR2 FRNRAP. As handled by the study authors: Reference gene primers were amplified, and this amplification served to estimate nucleated cell counts. Some clones are missing from TCRdb's copy, which holds only in-frame ones; the method was immunoSEQ multiplex PCR. The V and J calls and clone size come from that table; D and trimming were worked out from the DNA. The sample has over 80,000 clones; over 65% are singletons.

The receptor was isolated from a man between 70 and 80 years old with COVID-19, enrolled during active disease. Sample: peripheral blood. V gene TRBV12-5 combines with J gene TRBJ2-1, with unresolved D. The CDR3 protein is CASGLSTVPVQFF. The CDR3 DNA reads TGTGCTAGTGGTTTGTCTACAGTCCCTGTGCAGTTCTTC.